The 24 T cell receptor beta chains below were found in one sample sequenced in a study of OX40 agonist ivuxolimab in advanced cancers. Sequencing used immunoSEQ multiplex PCR; TCRdb keeps in-frame clones, though not all of them. The sample has about 70,000 clones; about nine tenths are singletons. The specimen was CD4+ or CD8+ T cells sorted from blood, collected in a trial of the OX40 agonist ivuxolimab. The source of these receptors is an adult with an advanced solid tumor such as melanoma, head and neck, liver or kidney cancer.

This chain connects TRBV5-1 to TRBJ2-7; D tentatively fits TRBD1 or TRBD2 (5 bases each). Per the germline V gene, CDR1 is SGHRS and CDR2 is YFSETQ. V lost 4 bases, J lost 3 bases, and 14 bases lay in between. This CDR3 contains 14 residues. The CDR3 region has the DNA TGCGCCAGCAGCCTGATTGTGGGGGTCTACGAGCAGTACTTC. It codes for CASSLIVGVYEQYF.

V and J are TRBV2 and TRBJ2-1; 7 bases agree with TRBD1. Losses at the gene ends were 5 bases for V and 0 bases for J; bases not matched to a gene: 7. This CDR3 spans 16 amino acids. The germline V gene has CDR1 SNHLY and CDR2 FYNNEI. The CDR3 coding sequence is TGTGCCAGCAGTCGAAGAGGGGGCAGCTCCTACAATGAGCAGTTCTTC. Translation gives CASSRRGGSSYNEQFF.

This rearrangement joins TRBV29-1 to TRBJ1-4; D may be TRBD1 (6 bases). The V gene lost 6 bases and the J gene lost 8 bases, with 16 bases spanning the gap. The germline gives CDR1 SQVTM, CDR2 ANQGSEA. The CDR3 consists of 13 residues. The CDR3 sequence: CSVAIGGSEKLFF. The CDR3 bases are TGCAGCGTCGCTATAGGGGGGAGCGAAAAACTGTTTTTT.

This rearrangement joins TRBV5-1 to TRBJ1-2, with a tentative D call TRBD1 (6 bases). With 0 bases removed from V and 7 bases from J, the gap between germline ends came to 16 bases. The CDR3 totals 15 residues. Per germline, CDR1 SGHRS and CDR2 YFSETQ. The CDR3 here is CASSLGDIGMGGYTF. The CDR3 bases are TGCGCCAGCAGCTTGGGGGACATAGGGATGGGTGGCTACACCTTC.

V usage is TRBV30 and J usage is TRBJ1-6; D is ambiguous. Germline assignment: CDR1 GTSNPN and CDR2 SVGIG (reference sequence). V was cut by 0 bases and J by 8 bases, with 20 bases left in between. The CDR3 contains 17 residues. The CDR3 bases are TGTGCCTGGAGTGTAAATAGAGGTGAGAGGAGTTATTCACCCCTCCACTTT. This gives the protein CAWSVNRGERSYSPLHF.

The rearrangement uses TRBV4-3 and TRBJ2-1; TRBD2 matches 9 bases. Germline CDR1 and CDR2: LGHNA and YSLEER. This CDR3 is built from 16 residues. J was trimmed by 8 bases and V by 3 bases; bases with no gene match: 11. The CDR3 loop reads CASSQIAGGPLDEQFF. CDR3 DNA sequence: TGCGCCAGCAGCCAGATTGCGGGGGGGCCTTTGGATGAGCAGTTCTTC.

This CDR3 is CASSPETGYTEAFF. In nucleotides, the CDR3 is TGTGCCAGTAGTCCGGAGACAGGGTACACTGAAGCTTTCTTT. The rearrangement uses TRBV19 and TRBJ1-1, with TRBD1 matching 7 bases. The CDR3 consists of 14 residues. Trimming took 5 bases from V and 3 from J; bases not matched to a gene: 6. In germline, CDR1 is LNHDA, CDR2 SQIVND (reference sequence).

This clone has a handful of counts. The rearrangement uses TRBV5-1 and TRBJ1-5, with 8 positions matching TRBD1. V dropped 4 bases and J dropped 5; count of bases not matched to a gene: 8. The germline CDR1 and CDR2 sequences are SGHRS and YFSETQ. The CDR3 contains 15 residues. In nucleotides, the CDR3 is TGCGCCAGCAGCCCGACAGGGGTAACATATCAGCCCCAGCATTTT. Protein: CASSPTGVTYQPQHF. The entire variable domain, with the rest obtained from reference TRBV5-1 and TRBJ1-5, is as follows: KAGVTQTPRYLIKTRGQQVTLSCSPISGHRSVSWYQQTPGQGLQFLFEYFSETQRNKGNFPGRFSGRQFSNSRSEMNVSTLELGDSALYLCASSPTGVTYQPQHFGDGTRLSIL.

The chain couples TRBV5-1 to TRBJ2-7; D may correspond to TRBD1 or TRBD2 (6 bases each). This CDR3 contains 13 residues. The ends were cut back, 7 bases at V and 5 bases at J, with 16 bases in the middle. Germline assignment: CDR1 SGHRS and CDR2 YFSETQ. The CDR3 nucleotides read TGCGCCAGCGGGAAGGGGGGACTTAACGAGCAGTACTTC. Its protein is CASGKGGLNEQYF.

The J gene is TRBJ2-1, the V gene TRBV7-6, with D possibly matching TRBD2 (5 bases). V dropped 1 base and J dropped 5 bases, with 12 bases sitting between them. The length of the CDR3 is 15 residues. CDR1 is SGHVS and CDR2 is FNYEAQ in the germline V gene. The CDR3 loop is CASSLVASTHNEQFF. The CDR3 region has the DNA TGTGCCAGCAGCTTAGTGGCTAGCACCCACAATGAGCAGTTCTTC.

V usage is TRBV7-2 and J usage is TRBJ2-5, with unresolved D. Germline V CDR1 and CDR2: SGHTA, FQGNSA. V was clipped by 2 bases and J by 0 bases, with 13 bases between them. The CDR3 length is 16 residues. CDR3 amino acids: CASSLSPASYQETQYF. DNA of the CDR3: TGTGCCAGCAGCTTAAGCCCAGCGTCATACCAAGAGACCCAGTACTTC.

This chain links TRBV11-3 with TRBJ2-1; 8 bases are shared with TRBD1. The length of the CDR3 is 14 residues. Germline CDR1 is SGHNT and CDR2 is YENEEA. J was trimmed by 9 bases and V by 1 base; bases with no gene match: 5. CDR3 in DNA: TGTGCCAGCAGCTTAGGAACAGGGGGTGGTGAGCAGTTCTTC. Translating gives CASSLGTGGGEQFF.

V gene TRBV6-6 combines with J gene TRBJ2-5, with D hard to call. V was pared by 5 bases and J by 2 bases, with 6 bases between. CDR1 MNHNY and CDR2 SVGAGI come from the germline V gene (reference sequence). CDR3 length: 12 residues. CDR3 protein: CASSMGQETQYF. The CDR3 nucleotides read TGTGCCAGCAGTATGGGACAAGAGACCCAGTACTTC.

The rearrangement joins TRBV5-5 to TRBJ1-4, with 8 positions matching TRBD1. Germline-derived CDR1 and CDR2 are SGHKS and YYEKEE (reference sequence). V was clipped by 4 bases and J by 6 bases; unmatched bases: 8. The CDR3 totals 15 residues. CDR3 residues: CASSLTDRVYEKLFF. The CDR3 nucleotides read TGTGCCAGCAGCCTAACGGACAGGGTCTATGAAAAACTGTTTTTT. The full variable domain, rest sourced from reference TRBV5-5 and TRBJ1-4, is DAGVTQSPTHLIKTRGQQVTLRCSPISGHKSVSWYQQVLGQGPQFIFQYYEKEERGRGNFPDRFSARQFPNYSSELNVNALLLGDSALYLCASSLTDRVYEKLFFGSGTQLSVL.

The chain joins TRBV28 to TRBJ1-2; weak D call: TRBD1 (5 bases). Germline-derived CDR1 and CDR2 are MDHEN and SYDVKM. This CDR3 is 15 amino acids long. Trimming stripped 1 base from V and 4 bases from J, with 13 bases between. CDR3 residues: CASSLLRGVSYGYTF. CDR3 nucleotide sequence: TGTGCCAGCAGTTTATTAAGGGGCGTTAGCTATGGCTACACCTTC.

The gene calls are TRBV2 and TRBJ2-5, with 7 bases identical to TRBD1. Germline CDR1 is SNHLY and CDR2 is FYNNEI. The CDR3 covers 14 residues. J was trimmed by 8 bases and V by 7 bases; bases with no gene match: 13. The CDR3 bases are TGTGCCAGCATAACGGGCAGGGGGACCGTTACCCAGTACTTC. Protein: CASITGRGTVTQYF. Full variable domain (outside the CDR3, taken from reference TRBV2 and TRBJ2-5): EPEVTQTPSHQVTQMGQEVILRCVPISNHLYFYWYRQILGQKVEFLVSFYNNEISEKSEIFDDQFSVERPDGSNFTLKIRSTKLEDSAMYFCASITGRGTVTQYFGPGTRLLVL.

The genes are TRBV9 and TRBJ1-4; TRBD1 agrees at 9 bases. Germline CDR1 is SGDLS and CDR2 is YYNGEE. The V and J ends lost 5 bases and 6 bases, in that order; junction bases with no gene match: 8. This CDR3 region has 15 residues. This CDR3 is CASRRDRDADEKLFF. DNA for the CDR3: TGTGCCAGCAGGAGGGACAGGGATGCTGATGAAAAACTGTTTTTT.

The chain carries TRBV6-5 and TRBJ1-2, with TRBD1 matching 8 bases. CDR1 and CDR2 (germline): MNHEY, SVGAGI. The length of the CDR3 is 15 residues. V gave up 5 bases and J gave up 5 bases; unmatched junction bases: 10. CDR3 in DNA: TGTGCCAGCAGTAACCACAACAGGGGGATATATGGCTACACCTTC. Protein product: CASSNHNRGIYGYTF.

The CDR3: CASTPAHSSYEQYF. In nucleotides, the CDR3 is TGTGCCAGCACCCCGGCCCACAGCTCCTACGAGCAGTACTTC. This chain connects TRBV6-5 to TRBJ2-7, with unresolved D. The length of the CDR3 is 14 residues. Germline V lookup: CDR1 MNHEY, CDR2 SVGAGI. V lost 7 bases, J lost 0 bases, and 13 bases lay in between.

V and J are TRBV10-3 and TRBJ2-5; D is unresolved. Trimming shortened V by 2 bases and J by 1 base, and 5 bases separated the two germline ends. The CDR3 extends over 13 amino acids. Germline loops: CDR1 ENHRY, CDR2 SYGVKD. CDR3 in DNA: TGTGCCATCAGTGAGGGGTTCCAAGAGACCCAGTACTTC. Protein product: CAISEGFQETQYF.

This clone occurred a few times. V usage is TRBV9 and J usage is TRBJ2-3; D gene uncertain. CDR1 and CDR2 (germline): SGDLS, YYNGEE. V was clipped by 4 bases and J by 4 bases, with 13 bases between them. The CDR3 covers 14 residues. CDR3 DNA sequence: TGTGCCAGCAGCCAATGGGCTACCTCAGATACGCAGTATTTT. Amino acids: CASSQWATSDTQYF.

For this clone: The same CDR3 is also encoded by other DNA sequences in this sample. DNA of the CDR3: TGTGCCAGCAGCTTGACTCTCCAAGAGACCCAGTACTTC. The encoded protein is CASSLTLQETQYF. The gene calls are TRBV7-7 and TRBJ2-5; D gene ambiguous. Between the trimmed V and J ends, which lost 3 bases and 1 base, there was a span of 6 bases. Germline V gene lookup returns CDR1 SSHAT and CDR2 FNYEAQ (reference sequence). The CDR3 is 13 amino acids.

This clone has just a few counts. The chain uses TRBV7-9 and TRBJ2-5; maybe TRBD1 (6 bases). V lost 4 bases, J lost 5 bases, and 11 bases lay in between. CDR3 length equals 13 residues. Germline CDR1 SEHNR, CDR2 FQNEAQ (reference sequence). The CDR3 loop reads CASSSRGPETQYF. The CDR3 nucleotides are TGTGCCAGCAGCTCCAGGGGTCCCGAGACCCAGTACTTC.

The chain links TRBV28 to TRBJ2-7; TRBD1 matches at 7 bases. V shed 8 bases and J 2 bases; nucleotides not matched to a gene: 9. The CDR3 runs 14 residues. The V gene's germline CDR1 is MDHEN and CDR2 SYDVKM. CDR3 in DNA: TGTGCCAGCGGCCTAGACAGGGTCCCCTACGAGCAGTACTTC. Protein sequence: CASGLDRVPYEQYF. Using reference TRBV28 and TRBJ2-7 for the parts outside the CDR3, the full variable domain is DVKVTQSSRYLVKRTGEKVFLECVQDMDHENMFWYRQDPGLGLRLIYFSYDVKMKEKGDIPEGYSVSREKKERFSLILESASTNQTSMYLCASGLDRVPYEQYFGPGTRLTVT.